This T cell receptor (beta chain) was sequenced during a study of shared clonotypes between healthy human individuals. Original processing methods: Junction-only sequences produced by ImmunoSEQ had no quality scores, so filtering differed. Data came from immunoSEQ multiplex PCR; TCRdb stores just in-frame clones and leaves some out. V and J calls and clone size are as listed in that table; D and trimming were resolved from the DNA. The profile shows about 680,000 clones, about 74% of them singletons. J lost 11 bases, V lost 4 bases, and 6 bases had no gene match. The CDR3 is made up of 13 amino acids. Germline V gene lookup returns CDR1 SGHTA and CDR2 FQGTGA.

This receptor was taken from a woman aged 25 to 39 in good health. The chain combines TRBV7-3 with TRBJ1-1; 11 bases align to TRBD1. What was sequenced was memory CD4+ T cells sorted from blood. Subset defined: CD45RA-negative fraction. CDR3 amino acids: CASSSDRGRVAFF. The CDR3 DNA reads TGTGCCAGCAGCTCGGACAGGGGGCGCGTGGCTTTCTTT.